This TCR beta chain was identified during a study of blood T cells in healthy people across ages. Findings and caveats of the study: It was found that TCR beta diversity correlated strongly with the percentage of naive T cells.

The CDR3 is 13 residues long. CDR1 is MNHEY, CDR2 SVGEGT, per germline. Deletions cut 8 bases from V and 8 bases from J, with 18 bases between. This clonotype was found a few times. What it binds is unknown. The second PCR ran roughly 7 to 12 cycles with a sample-barcoded 5' primer and J-beta primers. Each CDR3 protein gets one entry after TCRdb re-called the 5' RACE reads with MiXCR. The top ten hold 20% to 25% of the sample, which has around 2 million distinct CDR3 sequences, 30% to 40% seen once. The chain couples TRBV6-2 or TRBV6-3 to TRBJ1-2; no firm D call. Sequencing input: blood. This TCR derives from a human donor in good health. The CDR3 protein is CASVGQTLWGYTF. Written as DNA, the CDR3 is TGTGCCAGCGTCGGCCAGACCCTTTGGGGCTACACCTTC.